The present T cell receptor beta chain was sequenced within a study of cytomegalovirus exposure and HLA in healthy donors (dated by TCRdb to 2016 to 2017). Looking at the study overall: According to a later analysis, one platform produced both the 120 validation repertoires and the 730 or so repertoires of the first cohort. The study was designed to test whether signatures of past pathogen exposure could be identified by cataloging public T cell receptors. In addition to the first cohort of around 670 subjects, a separate validation cohort of 120 different subjects was used. To predict cytomegalovirus infection status, the study brought together high-throughput TCR immunosequencing, statistical association of individual TCRs with disease status, and machine learning. Beyond this particular receptor, the publication reports: Across donors, most TCR sequences were observed very rarely, whereas some public TCRs were present in many individuals. The classifier was reported to diagnose cytomegalovirus status with high specificity and sensitivity in both the original cohort and the validation cohort. The study listed 150 to 200 TCR beta chains as associated with cytomegalovirus. In vitro tests confirmed that a few of the cytomegalovirus-associated TCR beta chains recognize cytomegalovirus antigens. All 120 or so repertoires were used to score co-occurrence in the validation cohort in a later analysis, because that analysis had no HLA typing for the cohort. A later analysis found that TCRs clustered in the first cohort also tended to co-occur in the 120 validation repertoires, with more than 90% of cluster scores above 0. The authors suggested that the approach could potentially be generalized to other disease states and immunological phenotypes.

Donors formed part of the validation cohort, which comprised about 120 subjects and was distinct from the first cohort of under 850 subjects. Library creation used the immunoSEQ multiplex PCR assay. In the original analysis: A statistical classification framework was built for diagnosing cytomegalovirus status from the catalog of TCR beta chain sequences. Imported from immuneACCESS, the table was reduced by TCRdb to in-frame sequences with V and J called. These copies leave out some clones; in studies compared against another copy, an unresolved V gene accounts for under half, and the cause of the remainder is not known. Clone size and the V and J calls come from that table; the DNA yielded D and trimming. This sample is represented by under 150,000 clones; about 87% of them were singletons. The ten largest account for 1.9% of the sample. A word on this clone: Its antigen specificity is not known. No much larger clone is present one base from it, and per-base qualities are unavailable.

The V end loses 11 bases and the J end loses 1 base, and a stretch of 14 bases separates them. CDR1 and CDR2, looked up from the germline V gene, are SNHLY and FYNNEI. Measured from the cysteine to the phenylalanine, the CDR3 is 13 residues long. The only DNA kept is the CDR3, 39 bases in frame from the first base. This clonotype was obtained from a young woman in good health and CMV-seronegative. Sequencing was performed on PBMCs. The chain couples TRBV2 to TRBJ1-1, with the D gene not clear enough to name. At the DNA level, the sequence is TGTGCCGGTGGGAGCTACAAGAACACTGAAGCTTTCTTT. It is translated as CAGGSYKNTEAFF.